This T cell receptor (beta chain) was profiled in a study of T cells in women clearing cervical HPV infection. Findings and caveats of the study: CIN3+ cases had significantly higher TCR repertoire richness than controls, but evenness did not differ.

With respect to this clone: Its target is not known. The read ends 3 residues early relative to the CDR3; the germline J gene fills the gap.

This CDR3 contains 16 residues. With V trimmed by 1 base and J by 5 bases, 7 bases remained unmatched. CDR1 and CDR2 from the germline V gene are SGHTA and FQGTGA. Assay used: immunoSEQ multiplex PCR; TCRdb lists only in-frame clones, some missing. The table counts tens of thousands of clones; roughly 2.5% lies in the top ten. The sequence derives from a woman aged 18 to 75 with a cervical HPV16 infection that either progressed to CIN3+ or cleared (not recorded which). The sample consisted of blood buffy coat. This chain uses TRBV7-3 with TRBJ2-5; 10 bases map to TRBD2. The CDR3 DNA, read in part, is TGTGCCAGCAGCTTAAGACTAGCGGGCTTAGGGGAGACC. Translated, it gives CASSLRLAGLGET. The CDR3 as a whole reads CASSLRLAGLGETQYF.